This T cell receptor beta chain was profiled in a study of cytomegalovirus exposure and HLA in healthy donors. Whole-study context: One earlier analysis, a look at 180 million or so T cells, found about 110 million unique TCR beta sequences.

In its sample, this clone was seen a few times. PCR amplification relied on 60 Vbeta primers (plus 13 Jbeta primers). Sequencing used immunoSEQ multiplex PCR; TCRdb keeps in-frame clones, though not all of them. The data show some 180,000 clones, 82% seen once. Sequenced sample: PBMCs. This TCR was sampled from a man between 35 and 55 years old in good health and CMV-seronegative.

In DNA form, the CDR3 reads TGTGCCAGCTCACCACAAAGAGGGGGGGATGAAAAACTGTTTTTT. It is translated as CASSPQRGGDEKLFF. This rearrangement joins TRBV18 to TRBJ1-4, with D tentatively TRBD1 (6 bases). This CDR3 region has 15 residues. V was cut by 1 base and J by 6 bases, with 12 bases left in between. Germline CDR1 is KGHSH and CDR2 is LQKENI.